This T cell receptor beta chain was found in a study of cytomegalovirus exposure and HLA in healthy donors. Points from the study as a whole: A later analysis found first-cohort TCR clusters tended to co-occur in the approximately 120 validation repertoires.

The germline V and J ends were trimmed by 1 base and 2 bases, with 15 bases remaining between them. Germline CDR1 and CDR2: SEHNR and FQNEAQ (reference sequence). This CDR3 has 16 residues. As regards this clone: Its specificity is unknown.

Produced via immunoSEQ multiplex PCR; TCRdb's table is partial and in-frame only. The sample consists of roughly 60,000 clones, under 95% of them appearing once. The chain uses TRBV7-9 and TRBJ2-7; D possibly corresponds to TRBD2 (5 bases). The sequence was collected from a woman aged 18-29 years in good health and CMV-seronegative. The sequencing sample was made of PBMCs. The CDR3 loop reads CASSLGGRGLAYEQYF. CDR3 nucleotides: TGTGCCAGCAGCTTAGGAGGTCGCGGACTGGCCTACGAGCAGTACTTC.